The 32 T cell receptor beta chains below were found in one sample sequenced in a study of cytomegalovirus exposure and HLA in healthy donors. 13 Jbeta primers and 60 Vbeta primers were used for the PCR. Clones were read by immunoSEQ multiplex PCR, and TCRdb kept only the in-frame ones, dropping some. Counted here are some 77,000 clones, around three quarters occurring once; the ten biggest clones make up 2% to 3%. The sequenced sample was PBMCs. Every receptor here comes from a man aged 25 to 45 in good health and CMV-seronegative.

The chain couples TRBV5-1 to TRBJ2-1; 9 bases are a match to TRBD2. The CDR3 spans 15 residues. Germline loops: CDR1 SGHRS, CDR2 YFSETQ. Unmatched junction bases numbered 12, after V lost 6 bases and J lost 8 bases. The CDR3 nucleotides read TGCGCCAGCACTCCCGTGGGGCTAGCGGGACATGAGCAGTTCTTC. As protein: CASTPVGLAGHEQFF.

The chain is built from TRBV18 and TRBJ1-1, with D perhaps TRBD1 (5 bases). Germline CDR1 is KGHSH and CDR2 is LQKENI. The CDR3 is 13 amino acids. Deletions cut 4 bases from V and 4 bases from J, with 10 bases between. CDR3 nucleotides: TGTGCCAGCTCACGGGGGGGAAGCACTGAAGCTTTCTTT. Translation gives CASSRGGSTEAFF.

This chain joins TRBV29-1 and TRBJ2-1, with a tentative D call TRBD2 (7 bases). Trimming removed 4 bases from V and 4 bases from J, with 14 bases in between. In germline, CDR1 is SQVTM, CDR2 ANQGSEA. The CDR3 is made up of 14 amino acids. CDR3 DNA sequence: TGCAGCGTTGTTGAGGGGGGGCCGTACAATGAGCAGTTCTTC. This encodes CSVVEGGPYNEQFF.

This clone was seen just once. This chain joins TRBV28 and TRBJ2-1; TRBD1 aligns across 8 bases. Germline CDR1 and CDR2: MDHEN and SYDVKM. The CDR3 length is 15 residues. Losses at the gene ends were 6 bases for V and 4 bases for J; bases not matched to a gene: 8. The CDR3 reads CASSPDRVTYNEQFF. The CDR3 DNA is TGTGCCAGCAGCCCGGACAGGGTCACTTACAATGAGCAGTTCTTC. The full variable domain, with the rest looked up from reference TRBV28 and TRBJ2-1, is DVKVTQSSRYLVKRTGEKVFLECVQDMDHENMFWYRQDPGLGLRLIYFSYDVKMKEKGDIPEGYSVSREKKERFSLILESASTNQTSMYLCASSPDRVTYNEQFFGPGTRLTVL.

This clone was detected only a few times. The chain couples TRBV6-1 to TRBJ2-2, with a weak D call TRBD1 (6 bases). This CDR3 has 14 amino acids. V was pared by 8 bases and J by 6 bases, with 16 bases between. CDR1 and CDR2 (germline): MNHNS, SASEGT. The CDR3 nucleotides are TGTGCCAGCGGCTTCGGGACAAAGGCCGGGGAGCTGTTTTTT. Amino acid sequence: CASGFGTKAGELFF.

The sample holds one count of this clone. J is TRBJ2-6 and V is TRBV18, with D uncertain. Per the germline V gene, CDR1 is KGHSH and CDR2 is LQKENI. Trimming took 6 bases from V and 3 from J, leaving 18 bases between them. The CDR3 covers 17 residues. The CDR3 reads CASSPDRPGGGANVLTF. In DNA, the CDR3 is TGTGCCAGCTCTCCTGACCGCCCTGGCGGTGGGGCCAACGTCCTGACTTTC.

The rearrangement uses TRBV5-6 and TRBJ2-3; TRBD2 might be the D (6 bases). The ends were cut back, 1 base at V and 4 bases at J, with 16 bases in the middle. CDR1 is SGHDT and CDR2 is YYEEEE in the germline V gene. This CDR3 region has 16 residues. The CDR3 is CASSLMVTSVSDTQYF. CDR3 DNA: TGTGCCAGCAGCTTGATGGTGACTAGTGTCTCAGATACGCAGTATTTT.

This CDR3 is CASNIGQGYNEQFF. The CDR3 DNA reads as TGTGCCAGTAACATAGGACAGGGTTACAATGAGCAGTTCTTC. This rearrangement joins TRBV19 to TRBJ2-1; TRBD1 agrees at 8 bases. Trimming at V came to 7 bases and at J to 4 bases, leaving 6 bases not matched to a gene. This CDR3 is 14 amino acids long. The V gene's germline CDR1 is LNHDA and CDR2 SQIVND (reference sequence).

The chain combines TRBV4-3 with TRBJ2-6, with 7 nucleotides matching TRBD1. Germline V CDR1 and CDR2: LGHNA, YSLEER. V was pared by 4 bases and J by 6 bases, with 6 bases of the junction left unmatched. The CDR3 runs 15 residues. As DNA, the CDR3 is TGCGCCAGCAGCCGAAGACAGGGTGAGGCCAACGTCCTGACTTTC. Protein: CASSRRQGEANVLTF.

The chain is built from TRBV6-1 and TRBJ1-5, with 12 bases matching TRBD1. Trimming took 4 bases from V and 3 from J; bases not matched to a gene: 7. CDR1 and CDR2 from the germline V gene are MNHNS and SASEGT. This CDR3 region has 17 residues. The CDR3 region is CASSGQGDRGPNQPQHF. CDR3 DNA: TGTGCCAGCAGTGGCCAAGGGGACAGGGGGCCCAATCAGCCCCAGCATTTT.

The chain joins TRBV18 to TRBJ2-2; TRBD1 might be the D (6 bases). Trimming removed 5 bases at V and 0 bases at J, with 13 bases between. CDR3 length: 16 residues. Germline CDR1 KGHSH, CDR2 LQKENI. CDR3 region: CASSSTRTANTGELFF. CDR3 nucleotide sequence: TGTGCCAGCTCATCCACTCGGACAGCGAACACCGGGGAGCTGTTTTTT. The whole variable domain, remainder taken from reference TRBV18 and TRBJ2-2, is NAGVMQNPRHLVRRRGQEARLRCSPMKGHSHVYWYRQLPEEGLKFMVYLQKENIIDESGMPKERFSAEFPKEGPSILRIQQVVRGDSAAYFCASSSTRTANTGELFFGEGSRLTVL.

This clone was found once. This sequence joins TRBV15 and TRBJ2-7, with a tentative D call TRBD1 (7 bases). Trimming shortened V by 0 bases and J by 0 bases, and 15 bases separated the two germline ends. The CDR3 runs 17 residues. Germline V CDR1 and CDR2: LNHNV, YYDKDF (reference sequence). The CDR3 region has the DNA TGTGCCACCAGCAGAGATGCGGGGACAGCTTTCTCCTACGAGCAGTACTTC. It encodes CATSRDAGTAFSYEQYF.

The chain links TRBV19 to TRBJ1-4; D not certain. The CDR3 has 15 amino acids. Germline loops: CDR1 LNHDA, CDR2 SQIVND (reference sequence). Trimming pared 3 bases from V and 4 bases from J, leaving 12 bases between. This CDR3 is CASSMDWRINEKLFF. The CDR3 nucleotides are TGTGCCAGTAGTATGGACTGGCGGATTAATGAAAAACTGTTTTTT.

The V call is TRBV5-1, the J call TRBJ1-4, with 7 bases lining up with TRBD1. The V gene end was trimmed by 0 bases and the J gene end by 4 bases; junction bases not matched to a gene: 3. The germline gives CDR1 SGHRS, CDR2 YFSETQ. This CDR3 is 15 amino acids long. Here the CDR3 reads CASSLAGTVNEKLFF. The CDR3 bases are TGCGCCAGCAGCTTGGCCGGGACAGTTAATGAAAAACTGTTTTTT.

The chain couples TRBV28 to TRBJ2-7; 8 bases line up with TRBD2. The CDR3 consists of 14 residues. With 6 bases clipped from V and 3 bases from J, the junction kept 7 bases outside the gene matches. The germline V gene has CDR1 MDHEN and CDR2 SYDVKM. The CDR3 nucleotides are TGTGCCAGCAGATATAGCGGGATAAGCTACGAGCAGTACTTC. Residues: CASRYSGISYEQYF.

This clone was counted a single time. This chain links TRBV11-3 with TRBJ2-1, with 7 bases fitting TRBD2. The CDR3 contains 13 residues. CDR1 is SGHNT, CDR2 YENEEA, per germline. J lost 6 bases, V lost 4 bases, and 3 bases had no gene match. The CDR3 loop is CASSSGEGNEQFF. CDR3 sequence (DNA): TGTGCCAGCAGCTCCGGGGAGGGCAATGAGCAGTTCTTC.

The chain carries TRBV7-2 and TRBJ2-2, with a tentative D call TRBD2 (5 bases). Germline CDR1 and CDR2: SGHTA and FQGNSA. CDR3 length: 14 residues. Between the trimmed V and J ends, which lost 6 bases and 7 bases, there was a span of 15 bases. CDR3 sequence (DNA): TGTGCCAGCAGGAGTGGGAGCACTGTCGGGGAGCTGTTTTTT. It encodes CASRSGSTVGELFF.

The chain joins TRBV19 to TRBJ2-7; possibly TRBD1 for D (6 bases). The V gene lost 7 bases and the J gene lost 0 bases, with 13 bases spanning the gap. The length of the CDR3 is 14 residues. CDR1 is LNHDA, CDR2 SQIVND, per germline (reference sequence). The CDR3, as DNA: TGTGCCAGTACCTGGACAGCTAACTCCTACGAGCAGTACTTC. Protein: CASTWTANSYEQYF.

The chain is built from TRBV28 and TRBJ1-1; TRBD1 agrees at 7 bases. The CDR3 spans 14 residues. In germline, CDR1 is MDHEN, CDR2 SYDVKM. J was trimmed by 5 bases and V by 4 bases; bases with no gene match: 7. The CDR3 bases are TGTGCCAGCAGTTCGACAGGGTGGGGGACTGAAGCTTTCTTT. Its translation: CASSSTGWGTEAFF.

V and J are TRBV7-2 and TRBJ1-6; TRBD1 might be the D (5 bases). There are 15 residues in the CDR3. V lost 5 bases and J 5 bases, leaving 13 bases between the germline ends. From germline, CDR1 is SGHTA and CDR2 FQGNSA. The CDR3 reads CASSPQRQNNSPLHF. The CDR3 DNA reads TGTGCCAGCAGCCCCCAACGACAGAATAATTCACCCCTCCACTTT.

The rearrangement links TRBV7-2 to TRBJ2-7, with D possibly being TRBD1 (6 bases). The germline V and J ends were trimmed by 6 bases and 3 bases, with 12 bases remaining between them. This CDR3 comprises 13 residues. The germline CDR1 and CDR2 sequences are SGHTA and FQGNSA. This CDR3 is CASSWGHIYEQYF. CDR3 sequence (DNA): TGTGCCAGCAGTTGGGGACACATCTACGAGCAGTACTTC.

This clone was seen a few times. The CDR3 is CASSQEWRQSYGYTF. CDR3 DNA sequence: TGCGCCAGCAGCCAAGAATGGAGACAGTCCTATGGCTACACCTTC. V gene TRBV4-3 combines with J gene TRBJ1-2; weak D call: TRBD1 (5 bases). This CDR3 is 15 amino acids long. The germline V and J ends were trimmed by 0 bases and 4 bases, with 12 bases remaining between them. Germline CDR1 LGHNA, CDR2 YSLEER.

This clone showed up just once. This chain joins TRBV30 and TRBJ2-1; D is ambiguous. With 2 bases removed from V and 10 bases from J, the gap between germline ends came to 12 bases. The CDR3 loop spans 12 amino acids. CDR1 is GTSNPN and CDR2 is SVGIG in the germline V gene (reference sequence). The CDR3 region has the DNA TGTGCCTGGAGTCCACGAAGTCGGGAGCAGTTCTTC. Protein product: CAWSPRSREQFF.

Here the CDR3 reads CASSAEGPRNSPLHF. CDR3 DNA: TGCGCCAGCAGCGCGGAGGGACCGCGCAATTCACCCCTCCACTTT. The chain carries TRBV5-1 and TRBJ1-6; TRBD1 is a possible D gene (5 bases). V was cut by 4 bases and J by 7 bases, with 15 bases left in between. Germline assignment: CDR1 SGHRS and CDR2 YFSETQ. The CDR3 is made up of 15 amino acids. Together with reference TRBV5-1 and TRBJ1-6, the CDR3 gives the full variable domain: KAGVTQTPRYLIKTRGQQVTLSCSPISGHRSVSWYQQTPGQGLQFLFEYFSETQRNKGNFPGRFSGRQFSNSRSEMNVSTLELGDSALYLCASSAEGPRNSPLHFGNGTRLTVT.

The J gene is TRBJ2-3, the V gene TRBV18; D ambiguous. This CDR3 is built from 12 residues. CDR1 KGHSH and CDR2 LQKENI come from the germline V gene. V lost 6 bases and J lost 4, with 8 bases in between. The DNA of the CDR3 is TGTGCCAGCTCTACGAAGCCAGATACGCAGTATTTT. This gives the protein CASSTKPDTQYF.

This clone has a handful of counts. The V call is TRBV5-1, the J call TRBJ1-4; possibly TRBD1 for D (6 bases). Germline-derived CDR1 and CDR2 are SGHRS and YFSETQ. The CDR3 length is 15 residues. V was shortened by 4 bases and J by 0 bases, with 10 bases between the two germline ends. Here the CDR3 DNA reads TGCGCCAGCAGCGCGACAGGTTCAACTAATGAAAAACTGTTTTTT. Translated, it gives CASSATGSTNEKLFF.

This chain connects TRBV7-2 to TRBJ2-3; TRBD2 matches at 11 bases. The ends lost 1 base at V and 1 base at J; junction bases unmatched: 1. Germline V gene lookup returns CDR1 SGHTA and CDR2 FQGNSA. This CDR3 region has 16 residues. The CDR3 DNA sequence: TGTGCCAGCAGCTTAGGGGGACTAGCGGGCACAGATACGCAGTATTTT. It specifies CASSLGGLAGTDTQYF.

This clone came up once. Here the CDR3 DNA reads TGCGCCAGCAGCCAAGAAGGTGGGGGGGGCAGAAACACCATATATTTT. Its translation is CASSQEGGGGRNTIYF. J is TRBJ1-3 and V is TRBV4-1, with a tentative D call TRBD1 (6 bases). V shed 0 bases and J shed 5 bases, with 14 bases lying between them. Germline-derived CDR1 and CDR2 are MGHRA and YSYEKL. The CDR3 is made up of 16 amino acids.

The chain is built from TRBV27 and TRBJ1-1, with 8 nucleotides matching TRBD1. This CDR3 is built from 12 residues. Germline V gene data show CDR1 as MNHEY and CDR2 as SMNVEV (reference sequence). Germline trimming cut 6 bases from V and 5 bases from J; bases unmatched to any gene: 2. The CDR3 reads CASSTGGTEAFF. In DNA form, the CDR3 reads TGTGCCAGCAGCACAGGGGGTACTGAAGCTTTCTTT.

The chain employs TRBV5-1 and TRBJ2-6; tentative D call: TRBD2 (5 bases). V lost 2 bases, J lost 0 bases, and 15 bases lay in between. The V gene's germline CDR1 is SGHRS and CDR2 YFSETQ. The CDR3 runs 18 residues. This chain's CDR3 is CASSLLSGILSGANVLTF. The CDR3 DNA is TGCGCCAGCAGCTTACTCTCGGGAATCCTCTCTGGGGCCAACGTCCTGACTTTC.

The gene calls are TRBV6-6 and TRBJ2-7; 8 nucleotides align to TRBD1. There are 16 residues in the CDR3. CDR1 is MNHNY, CDR2 SVGAGI, per germline (reference sequence). After removal of 4 bases from V and 0 bases from J, the junction contained 8 bases not matched to a gene. The CDR3 is CASSSSRTGSSYEQYF. As DNA, the CDR3 is TGTGCCAGCAGTTCTTCTAGGACAGGGAGCTCCTACGAGCAGTACTTC.

This clone was seen a handful of times. The chain recombines TRBV28 with TRBJ1-2; tentative D call: TRBD1 (6 bases). The germline V gene has CDR1 MDHEN and CDR2 SYDVKM. V lost 5 bases to trimming and J lost 2 bases, with 18 bases between them. The CDR3 length is 16 residues. The CDR3 nucleotides read TGTGCCAGCAGTCTGTACTCCGGACAGAGGAACTATGGCTACACCTTC. Translating it yields CASSLYSGQRNYGYTF.